The following is a T cell receptor (beta chain) sequence with its context. The unexposed donors gave CD4+ T cells in about 2011-2019, prior to COVID-19. CDR3 size: 15 residues. Germline lookup yields CDR1 SGHTA and CDR2 FQGNSA. Trimming stripped 3 bases from V and 4 bases from J, with 16 bases between. The data are from a study of CD4 T cells in relation to SARS-CoV-2 and coronaviruses. The repertoire was sequenced with immunoSEQ multiplex PCR; TCRdb's copy has only in-frame clones and lacks some. Of tens of thousands of clones listed, just over 90% are singletons. The source of this sequence is a human donor in good health. V and J are TRBV7-2 and TRBJ2-7; perhaps TRBD1 as D (6 bases). Material for sequencing was naive CD4+ T cells from PBMCs. The subset was: naive CD4+ T cells isolated by negative enrichment. This CDR3 reads CASSFRAGAPYEQYF. CDR3 nucleotide sequence: TGTGCCAGCAGCTTTCGCGCAGGGGCACCTTACGAGCAGTACTTC. Full variable domain (remainder filled in from reference TRBV7-2 and TRBJ2-7): GAGVSQSPSNKVTEKGKDVELRCDPISGHTALYWYRQSLGQGLEFLIYFQGNSAPDKSGLPSDRFSAERTGGSVSTLTIQRTQQEDSAVYLCASSFRAGAPYEQYFGPGTRLTVT.